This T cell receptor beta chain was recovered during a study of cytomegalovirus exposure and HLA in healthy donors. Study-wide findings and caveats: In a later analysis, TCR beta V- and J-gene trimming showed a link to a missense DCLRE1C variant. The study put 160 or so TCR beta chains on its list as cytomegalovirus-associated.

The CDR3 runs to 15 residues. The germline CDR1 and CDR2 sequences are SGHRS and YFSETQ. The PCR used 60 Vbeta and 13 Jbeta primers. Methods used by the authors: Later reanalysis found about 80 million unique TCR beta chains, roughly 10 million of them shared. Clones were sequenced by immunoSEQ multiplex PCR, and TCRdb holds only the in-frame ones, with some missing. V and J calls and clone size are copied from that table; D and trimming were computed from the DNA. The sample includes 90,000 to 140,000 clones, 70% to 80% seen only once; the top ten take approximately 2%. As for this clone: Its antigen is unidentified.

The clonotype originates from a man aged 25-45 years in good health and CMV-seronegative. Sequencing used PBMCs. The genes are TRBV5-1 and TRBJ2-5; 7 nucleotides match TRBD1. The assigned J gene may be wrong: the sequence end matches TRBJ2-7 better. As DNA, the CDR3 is TGCGCCAGCAGCTCGGCGACAGGGAGAATCTACGAGCAGTACTTC. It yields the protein CASSSATGRIYEQYF.